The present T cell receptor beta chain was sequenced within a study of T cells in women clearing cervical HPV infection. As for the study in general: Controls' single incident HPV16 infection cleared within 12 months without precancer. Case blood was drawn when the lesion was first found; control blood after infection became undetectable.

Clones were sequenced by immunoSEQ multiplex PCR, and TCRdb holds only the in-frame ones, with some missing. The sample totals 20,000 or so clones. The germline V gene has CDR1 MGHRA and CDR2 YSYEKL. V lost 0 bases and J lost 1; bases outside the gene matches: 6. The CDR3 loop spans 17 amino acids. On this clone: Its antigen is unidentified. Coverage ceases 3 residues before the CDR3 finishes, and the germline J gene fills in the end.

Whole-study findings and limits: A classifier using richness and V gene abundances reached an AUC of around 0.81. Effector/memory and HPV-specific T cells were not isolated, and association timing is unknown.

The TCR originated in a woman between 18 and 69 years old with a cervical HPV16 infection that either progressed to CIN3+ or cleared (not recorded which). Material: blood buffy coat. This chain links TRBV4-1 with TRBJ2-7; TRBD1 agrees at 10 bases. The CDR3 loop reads CASSQDEGTGASYEQYF. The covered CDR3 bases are TGCGCCAGCAGCCAAGATGAAGGGACAGGGGCATCCTACGAG.